This T cell receptor (beta chain) derives from a study of blood T cell repertoires in COVID-19. Study details: The United States, Italy and Spain provided the acute and convalescent COVID-19 samples.

This CDR3 comprises 12 residues. Germline V lookup: CDR1 SNHLY, CDR2 FYNNEI. V gave up 3 bases and J gave up 12 bases, with 12 bases separating them. Original methodology: Reference gene primer amplification gave estimated nucleated cell counts. The data were produced by immunoSEQ multiplex PCR, yet TCRdb's version contains in-frame clones alone and is incomplete. The V and J calls and the clone size are those of that table, but D and trimming were determined from the DNA. The table records some 150,000 clones, 85% to 90% of them present only once. This sequence joins TRBV2 and TRBJ2-1, with D possibly TRBD2 on 5 matching bases. The receptor was isolated from an older woman with acute or convalescent COVID-19. Source material: peripheral blood. Here the CDR3 DNA reads TGTGCCAGCAGTGAGCGAGCGGTCGTGCAGTTCTTC. Its translation is CASSERAVVQFF.